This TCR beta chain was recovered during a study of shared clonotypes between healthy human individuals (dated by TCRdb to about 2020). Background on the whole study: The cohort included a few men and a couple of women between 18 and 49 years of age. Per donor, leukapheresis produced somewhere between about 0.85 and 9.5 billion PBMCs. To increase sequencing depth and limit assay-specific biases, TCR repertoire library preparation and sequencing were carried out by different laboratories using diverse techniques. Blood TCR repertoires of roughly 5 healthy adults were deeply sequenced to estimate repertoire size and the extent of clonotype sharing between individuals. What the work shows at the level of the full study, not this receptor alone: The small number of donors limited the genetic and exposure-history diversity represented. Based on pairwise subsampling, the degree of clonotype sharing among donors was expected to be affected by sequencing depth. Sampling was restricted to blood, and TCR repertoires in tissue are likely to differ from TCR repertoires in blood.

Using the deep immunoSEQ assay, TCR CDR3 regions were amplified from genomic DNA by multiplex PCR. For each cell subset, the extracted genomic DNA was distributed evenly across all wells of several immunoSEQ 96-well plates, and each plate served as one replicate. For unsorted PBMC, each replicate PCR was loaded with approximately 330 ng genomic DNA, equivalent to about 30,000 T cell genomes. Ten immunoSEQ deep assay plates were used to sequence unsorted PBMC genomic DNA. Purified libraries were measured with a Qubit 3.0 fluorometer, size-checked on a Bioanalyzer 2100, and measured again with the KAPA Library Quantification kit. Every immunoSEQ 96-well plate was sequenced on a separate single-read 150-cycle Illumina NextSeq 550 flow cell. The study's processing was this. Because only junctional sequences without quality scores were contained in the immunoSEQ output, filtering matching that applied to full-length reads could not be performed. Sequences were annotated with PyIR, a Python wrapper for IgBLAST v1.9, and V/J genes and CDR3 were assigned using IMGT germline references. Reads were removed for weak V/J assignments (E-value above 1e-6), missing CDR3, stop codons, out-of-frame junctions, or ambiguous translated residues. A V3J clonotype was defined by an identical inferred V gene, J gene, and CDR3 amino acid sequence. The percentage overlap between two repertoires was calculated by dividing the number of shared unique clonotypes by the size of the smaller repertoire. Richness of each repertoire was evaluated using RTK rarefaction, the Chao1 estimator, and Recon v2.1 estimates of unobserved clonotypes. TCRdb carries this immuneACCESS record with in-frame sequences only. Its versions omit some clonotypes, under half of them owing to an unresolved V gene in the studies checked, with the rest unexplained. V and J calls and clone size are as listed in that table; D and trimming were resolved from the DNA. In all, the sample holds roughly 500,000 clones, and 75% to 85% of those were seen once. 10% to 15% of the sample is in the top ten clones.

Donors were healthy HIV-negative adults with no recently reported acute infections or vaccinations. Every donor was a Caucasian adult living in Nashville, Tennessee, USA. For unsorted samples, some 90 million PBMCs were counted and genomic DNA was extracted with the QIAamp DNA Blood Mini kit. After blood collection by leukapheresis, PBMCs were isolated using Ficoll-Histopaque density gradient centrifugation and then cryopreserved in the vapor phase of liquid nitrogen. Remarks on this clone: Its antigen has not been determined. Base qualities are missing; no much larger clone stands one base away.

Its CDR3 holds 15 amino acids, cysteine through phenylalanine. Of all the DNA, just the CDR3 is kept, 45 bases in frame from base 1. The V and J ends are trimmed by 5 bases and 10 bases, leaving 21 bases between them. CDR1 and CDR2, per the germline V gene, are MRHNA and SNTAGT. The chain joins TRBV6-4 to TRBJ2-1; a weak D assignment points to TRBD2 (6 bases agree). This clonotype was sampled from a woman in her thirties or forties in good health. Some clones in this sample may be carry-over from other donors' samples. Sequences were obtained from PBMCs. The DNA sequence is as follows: TGTGCCAGCAGTCAGGCGGCCGGGACTCCTTCCGAGCAGTTCTTC. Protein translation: CASSQAAGTPSEQFF.